The sequence of this TCR beta chain was determined in a study of shared clonotypes between healthy human individuals. Study-level results: Generally, estimated richness proved larger in naive subsets than it did in memory subsets. Rarefaction showed sorted-subset sequencing was incomplete despite large depth.

All participating donors were Caucasian adults from Nashville, Tennessee. To note about this clone: The antigen remains unidentified.

Trimming left V 0 bases short and J 8 bases short, with 13 bases between. The CDR3 loop spans 13 amino acids. CDR1 and CDR2 (germline): GTSNPN, SVGIG (reference sequence). Assay: immunoSEQ multiplex PCR; the TCRdb copy retains only in-frame clones and omits some. The sample yields millions of clones, just over 90% seen once. The chain employs TRBV30 and TRBJ1-2, with a weak D call TRBD1 (5 bases). This receptor was obtained from a man aged 18 to 29 in good health. The specimen was naive CD4+ T cells sorted from blood. Subset denoted: CD45RA+ positively selected. CDR3 sequence reads: CAWSVREGVGYTF. In DNA form, the CDR3 reads TGTGCCTGGAGTGTACGCGAAGGGGTCGGCTACACCTTC.